This T cell receptor (beta chain) was sequenced in a study of cytomegalovirus exposure and HLA in healthy donors. Study-wide findings and caveats: Relative to the roughly 690-donor mean, N-insertions were reportedly fewer in an Asian-associated ancestry cluster in a later analysis.

Germline CDR1 SSHAT, CDR2 FNYEAQ (reference sequence). The CDR3 is made up of 13 amino acids. V lost 5 bases, J lost 2 bases, and 9 bases lay in between. As for this clone: Its antigen is currently unknown.

PCR employed 60 Vbeta and 13 Jbeta primers. Profiled with immunoSEQ multiplex PCR; TCRdb holds only in-frame clones, not every one. The sample lists about 210,000 clones; about 85% were seen once. This TCR was sampled from a woman in her forties or fifties in good health and CMV-seropositive. This chain connects TRBV7-7 to TRBJ2-5, with D possibly being TRBD2 (5 bases). The sequenced sample consisted of PBMCs. The chain's CDR3 is CASSLRLQETQYF. CDR3 nucleotides: TGTGCCAGCAGCCTGCGACTACAAGAGACCCAGTACTTC.